Below are 19 T cell receptor beta chains sequenced from a single sample in a study of identical twins. Each CDR3 protein gets one entry after TCRdb re-called the 5' RACE reads with MiXCR. The top ten hold 0.52% of the sample, which has around 480,000 distinct CDR3 sequences, over 12% seen once. These data are also associated with another study on yellow fever vaccine responses in identical twins.

The specimen was CD4+ T cells sorted from blood. These receptors were taken from a young woman in good health.

This clonotype was seen many times. The chain recombines TRBV7-2 with TRBJ1-5; the D is unclear. Germline values: CDR1 SGHTA, CDR2 FQGNSA. The CDR3 has 13 amino acids. The V gene lost 5 bases and the J gene lost 5 bases, with 10 bases spanning the gap. CDR3 sequence (DNA): TGTGCCAGCAGCATCCGGGGAGATCAGCCCCAGCATTTT. Its protein product is CASSIRGDQPQHF.

This clonotype has only a few counts. The chain joins TRBV7-9 to TRBJ2-5; 12 bases line up with TRBD2. In germline, CDR1 is SEHNR, CDR2 FQNEAQ (reference sequence). The CDR3 contains 16 residues. J gave up 2 bases and V 4 bases, and 5 bases lay outside the gene matches. The CDR3 here is CASSSRTSGMQETQYF. CDR3 nucleotide sequence: TGTGCCAGCAGCTCCCGGACTAGCGGGATGCAAGAGACCCAGTACTTC. The variable domain in full, completed from reference TRBV7-9 and TRBJ2-5, reads DTGVSQNPRHKITKRGQNVTFRCDPISEHNRLYWYRQTLGQGPEFLTYFQNEAQLEKSRLLSDRFSAERPKGSFSTLEIQRTEQGDSAMYLCASSSRTSGMQETQYFGPGTRLLVL.

This clonotype showed up just a few times. The chain uses TRBV20-1 and TRBJ1-5; 8 bases map to TRBD1. J gave up 4 bases and V 5 bases, and 10 bases lay outside the gene matches. This CDR3 has 15 residues. Germline loops: CDR1 DFQATT, CDR2 SNEGSKA (reference sequence). CDR3 amino acids: CSASGTGGKNQPQHF. The CDR3 coding sequence is TGCAGTGCTTCGGGAACAGGGGGGAAAAATCAGCCCCAGCATTTT.

This clonotype was counted between two and nine times. The V call is TRBV29-1, the J call TRBJ2-2; D is unresolved. The germline V gene encodes CDR1 SQVTM and CDR2 ANQGSEA. Trimming stripped 7 bases from V and 0 bases from J, with 6 bases between. This CDR3 contains 12 residues. The CDR3 loop reads CSAKANTGELFF. As DNA, the CDR3 is TGCAGCGCCAAAGCGAACACCGGGGAGCTGTTTTTT.

This clonotype has only a few counts. This chain uses TRBV28 with TRBJ1-2; TRBD1 might be the D (5 bases). Germline values: CDR1 MDHEN, CDR2 SYDVKM. The germline V and J ends were trimmed by 5 bases and 6 bases, with 16 bases remaining between them. The CDR3 spans 14 residues. CDR3 in DNA: TGTGCCAGCAGTCCCGGGACCGCGCTCAATGGCTACACCTTC. This translates into CASSPGTALNGYTF.

This clonotype was observed many times. The chain is built from TRBV20-1 and TRBJ1-5; D is unresolved. The V gene lost 6 bases and the J gene lost 7 bases, with 10 bases spanning the gap. The CDR3 spans 11 residues. The germline V gene encodes CDR1 DFQATT and CDR2 SNEGSKA (reference sequence). CDR3 protein: CSASPDQPQHF. CDR3 bases: TGCAGTGCCAGCCCAGACCAGCCCCAGCATTTT.

This clonotype was seen a few times. The V gene is TRBV6-1, the J gene TRBJ2-1; D not resolved. V lost 6 bases, J lost 1 base, and 7 bases lay in between. The CDR3 runs 13 residues. Germline values: CDR1 MNHNS, CDR2 SASEGT. The CDR3 DNA reads TGTGCCAGCAGATTTGGGTCCTACAATGAGCAGTTCTTC. This sequence encodes CASRFGSYNEQFF.

The V gene is TRBV29-1, the J gene TRBJ2-3, with 8 bases matching TRBD2. The germline gives CDR1 SQVTM, CDR2 ANQGSEA. V shed 6 bases, J shed 2 bases, and the junction held 7 bases outside the gene matches. The CDR3 totals 14 residues. CDR3 residues: CSVERRGATDTQYF. In DNA form, the CDR3 reads TGCAGCGTAGAGAGGCGGGGGGCCACAGATACGCAGTATTTT.

This clonotype was picked up a small number of times. V and J are TRBV7-9 and TRBJ2-5; D is unresolved. There are 13 residues in the CDR3. Trimming took 0 bases from V and 7 from J, leaving 9 bases between them. The germline gives CDR1 SEHNR, CDR2 FQNEAQ (reference sequence). CDR3: CASSLARGWTQYF. For the CDR3, the DNA is TGTGCCAGCAGCTTAGCGCGTGGTTGGACCCAGTACTTC.

This clonotype came up a few times. V gene TRBV11-2 combines with J gene TRBJ2-1, with 9 nucleotides matching TRBD2. V lost 3 bases and J lost 4; bases outside the gene matches: 13. This CDR3 has 18 amino acids. Germline V lookup: CDR1 SGHAT, CDR2 FQNNGV. CDR3 sequence: CASSFKLSGRFEYNEQFF. The CDR3 coding sequence is TGTGCCAGCAGCTTTAAGTTGAGCGGGAGGTTCGAATACAATGAGCAGTTCTTC.

This rearrangement joins TRBV28 to TRBJ2-6, with 7 nucleotides matching TRBD1. The germline CDR1 and CDR2 sequences are MDHEN and SYDVKM. With 7 bases clipped from V and 2 bases from J, the junction kept 5 bases outside the gene matches. This CDR3 has 15 amino acids. The CDR3 region has the DNA TGTGCCAGCAATTCCCAGGGGGCTGGGGCCAACGTCCTGACTTTC. Encoded protein: CASNSQGAGANVLTF.

This clonotype was seen only a few times. The rearrangement joins TRBV2 to TRBJ2-1; no reliable D call. CDR3 size: 14 residues. Germline V gene lookup returns CDR1 SNHLY and CDR2 FYNNEI. With 2 bases removed from V and 1 base from J, the gap between germline ends came to 6 bases. The CDR3 nucleotides are TGTGCCAGCAGTGAAACTGGTTCCTACAATGAGCAGTTCTTC. This encodes CASSETGSYNEQFF.

In this sample, this clonotype turned up a few times. The chain is built from TRBV14 and TRBJ2-7, with D tentatively TRBD2 (5 bases). The CDR3 contains 14 residues. CDR1 SGHDN and CDR2 FVKESK come from the germline V gene. V lost 1 base, J lost 4 bases, and 11 bases lay in between. CDR3 region: CASSQAGSTYEQYF. The CDR3 DNA follows: TGTGCCAGCAGCCAAGCGGGAAGCACATACGAGCAGTACTTC.

This clonotype has just a few counts. This sequence joins TRBV21-1 and TRBJ2-1. TRBV21-1 is a pseudogene locus. The CDR3 covers 15 residues. CDR3 amino acids: CASSKVTSPHNEQFF. The CDR3 nucleotides read TGTGCCAGCAGCAAGGTGACTAGCCCCCACAATGAGCAGTTCTTC.

V gene TRBV9 combines with J gene TRBJ1-1; D might be TRBD1 (5 bases). V shed 0 bases and J shed 5 bases, with 8 bases lying between them. This CDR3 has 13 amino acids. The V gene's germline CDR1 is SGDLS and CDR2 YYNGEE. The CDR3 loop is CASSVGDQTEAFF. The DNA of the CDR3 is TGTGCCAGCAGCGTAGGGGACCAAACTGAAGCTTTCTTT.

This clonotype has only a few counts. The CDR3 DNA is TGTGCCAGCAGTTTAGCGACCTATGGCTACACCTTC. This sequence encodes CASSLATYGYTF. The genes are TRBV12-3 or TRBV12-4 and TRBJ1-2, with D uncertain. The CDR3 runs 12 residues. V was pared by 0 bases and J by 4 bases, with 3 bases between.

This clonotype appeared a few times. V is TRBV20-1 and J is TRBJ2-3, with 9 nucleotides matching TRBD2. Germline V CDR1 and CDR2: DFQATT, SNEGSKA (reference sequence). The CDR3 runs 15 residues. V gave up 6 bases and J gave up 3 bases; unmatched junction bases: 10. The CDR3 is CSAQNLAGTTDTQYF. In DNA, the CDR3 is TGCAGTGCCCAGAACCTAGCGGGAACGACAGATACGCAGTATTTT.

This clonotype was counted a few times. This chain uses TRBV3-1 with TRBJ2-4; perhaps D is TRBD1 or TRBD2 (5 bases each). V was cut by 5 bases and J by 13 bases, with 15 bases left in between. Per germline, CDR1 LGHDT and CDR2 YNNKEL (reference sequence). The CDR3 sequence is 12 residues long. CDR3 loop: CASSTLGEVQYF. The CDR3, as DNA: TGTGCCAGCAGCACATTGGGGGAAGTCCAGTACTTC.

In its sample, this clonotype was seen a few times. This chain uses TRBV7-8 with TRBJ1-5; D is possibly TRBD1 (6 bases). Looked up from germline, CDR1 is SGHVS and CDR2 is FQNEAQ. This CDR3 is built from 14 residues. V was cut by 1 base and J by 10 bases, with 14 bases left in between. The CDR3 protein is CASSLGDKVGPQHF. The CDR3 nucleotides are TGTGCCAGCAGCTTAGGGGACAAGGTGGGTCCCCAGCATTTT.